This T cell receptor (beta chain) was obtained from a study of cytomegalovirus exposure and HLA in healthy donors. General study findings and limits: One cluster of highly shared sequence variants probably arose as a sequencing artifact. Follow-up analysis seemed to connect common viral pathogens with several of the most significant clusters identified. Most observed TCR sequences were rare, whereas some public TCRs were detected in many donors. In a later analysis, TCR association rates varied by HLA locus: DRB1 most, HLA-C fewest.

In its sample, this clone was seen a few times. Its antigen is undetermined. The CDR3 has 14 residues. From germline, CDR1 is MNHEY and CDR2 SMNVEV (reference sequence). The trim removed 7 bases at V and 5 bases at J, leaving 6 bases unmatched. PCR used 60 Vbeta primers and 13 Jbeta primers. Produced via immunoSEQ multiplex PCR; TCRdb's table is partial and in-frame only. The sample yields 170,000 or so clones, just under 80% seen once. The V gene is TRBV27, the J gene TRBJ2-1; 9 bases align to TRBD1. The origin of this receptor is a woman in her forties or fifties in good health and CMV-seropositive. Sequenced sample: PBMCs. The chain's CDR3 is CASTRTGANNEQFF. The DNA of the CDR3 is TGTGCCAGCACACGGACAGGGGCAAACAATGAGCAGTTCTTC.